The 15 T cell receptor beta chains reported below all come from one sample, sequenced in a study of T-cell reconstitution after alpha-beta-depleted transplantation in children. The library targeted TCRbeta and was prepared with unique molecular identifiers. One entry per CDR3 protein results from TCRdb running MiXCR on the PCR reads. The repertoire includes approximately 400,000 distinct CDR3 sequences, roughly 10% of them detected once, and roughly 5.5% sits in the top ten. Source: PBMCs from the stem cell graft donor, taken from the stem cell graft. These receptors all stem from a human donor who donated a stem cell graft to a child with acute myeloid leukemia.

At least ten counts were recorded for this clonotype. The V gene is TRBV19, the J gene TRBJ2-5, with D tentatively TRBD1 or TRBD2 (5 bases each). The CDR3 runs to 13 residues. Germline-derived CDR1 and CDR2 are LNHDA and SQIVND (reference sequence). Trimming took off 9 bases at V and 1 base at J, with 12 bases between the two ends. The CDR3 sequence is CASRDGPQETQYF. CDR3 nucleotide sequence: TGTGCCAGCCGGGACGGCCCCCAAGAGACCCAGTACTTC.

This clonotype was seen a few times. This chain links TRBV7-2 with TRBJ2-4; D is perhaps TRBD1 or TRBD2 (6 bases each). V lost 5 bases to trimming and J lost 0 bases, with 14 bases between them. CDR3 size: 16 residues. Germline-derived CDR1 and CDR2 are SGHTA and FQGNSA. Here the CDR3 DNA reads TGTGCCAGCAGCGGAGTCCGGGGGCTAGCCAAAAACATTCAGTACTTC. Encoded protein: CASSGVRGLAKNIQYF.

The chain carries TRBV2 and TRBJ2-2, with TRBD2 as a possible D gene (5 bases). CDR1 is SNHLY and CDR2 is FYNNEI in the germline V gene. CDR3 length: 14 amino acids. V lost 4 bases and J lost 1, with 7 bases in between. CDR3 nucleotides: TGTGCCAGCAGTGGGAGGATGAACACCGGGGAGCTGTTTTTT. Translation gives CASSGRMNTGELFF.

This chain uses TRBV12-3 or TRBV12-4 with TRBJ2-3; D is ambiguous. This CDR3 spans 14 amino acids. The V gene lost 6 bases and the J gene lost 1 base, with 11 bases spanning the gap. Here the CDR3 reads CASSPFAGTDTQYF. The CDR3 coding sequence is TGTGCCAGCAGCCCGTTCGCCGGCACAGATACGCAGTATTTT.

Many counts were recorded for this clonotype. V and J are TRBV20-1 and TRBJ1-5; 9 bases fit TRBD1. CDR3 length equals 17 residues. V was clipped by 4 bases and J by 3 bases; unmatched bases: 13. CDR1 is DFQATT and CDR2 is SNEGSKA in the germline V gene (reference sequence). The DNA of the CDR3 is TGCAGTGCTACAAATGTCCCGGGACAGGGAAACAATCAGCCCCAGCATTTT. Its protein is CSATNVPGQGNNQPQHF.

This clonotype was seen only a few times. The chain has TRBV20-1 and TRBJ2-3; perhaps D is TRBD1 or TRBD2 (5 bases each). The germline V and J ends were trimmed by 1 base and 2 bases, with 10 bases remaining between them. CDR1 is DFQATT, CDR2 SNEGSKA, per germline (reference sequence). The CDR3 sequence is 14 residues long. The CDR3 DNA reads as TGCAGTGCTAGAGCCGGGACCCACACAGATACGCAGTATTTT. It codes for CSARAGTHTDTQYF.

The CDR3 coding sequence is TGCAGTGCTAGAGGAGCGGGATCGACTTACAATGAGCAGTTCTTC. It yields the protein CSARGAGSTYNEQFF. The chain has TRBV20-1 and TRBJ2-1, with 7 positions matching TRBD2. The CDR3 has 15 residues. In germline, CDR1 is DFQATT, CDR2 SNEGSKA (reference sequence). J was trimmed by 4 bases and V by 1 base; bases with no gene match: 7.

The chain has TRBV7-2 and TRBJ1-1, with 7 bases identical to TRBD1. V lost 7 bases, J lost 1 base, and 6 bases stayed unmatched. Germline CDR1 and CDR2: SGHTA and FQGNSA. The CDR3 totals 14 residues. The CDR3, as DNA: TGTGCCAGCACCATTCAGGGGGGGAACACTGAAGCTTTCTTT. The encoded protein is CASTIQGGNTEAFF.

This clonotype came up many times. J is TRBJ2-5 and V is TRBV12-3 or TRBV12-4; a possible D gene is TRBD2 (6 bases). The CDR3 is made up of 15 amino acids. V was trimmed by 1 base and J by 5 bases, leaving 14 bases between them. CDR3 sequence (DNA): TGTGCCAGCAGTTTAGGCGGGACCCCGGCGGAGACCCAGTACTTC. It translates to CASSLGGTPAETQYF.

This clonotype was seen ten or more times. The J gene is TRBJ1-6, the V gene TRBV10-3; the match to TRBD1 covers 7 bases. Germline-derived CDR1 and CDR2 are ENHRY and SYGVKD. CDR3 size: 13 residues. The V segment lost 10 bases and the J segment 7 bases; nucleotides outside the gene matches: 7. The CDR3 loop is CASSSGQNSPLHF. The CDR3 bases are TGTGCCAGCTCCTCGGGACAGAATTCACCCCTCCACTTT.

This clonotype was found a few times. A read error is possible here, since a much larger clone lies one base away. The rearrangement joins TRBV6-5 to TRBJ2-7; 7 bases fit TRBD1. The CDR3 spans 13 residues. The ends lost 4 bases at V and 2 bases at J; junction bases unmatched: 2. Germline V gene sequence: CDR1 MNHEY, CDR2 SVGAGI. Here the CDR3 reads CASSLGQTYEQYF. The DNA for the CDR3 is TGTGCCAGCAGTTTGGGACAGACCTACGAGCAGTACTTC.

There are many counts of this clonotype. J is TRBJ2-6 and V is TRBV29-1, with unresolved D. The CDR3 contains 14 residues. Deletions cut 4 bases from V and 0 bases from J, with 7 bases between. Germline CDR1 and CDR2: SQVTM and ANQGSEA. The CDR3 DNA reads TGCAGCGTTGCCAAGAGCTCTGGGGCCAACGTCCTGACTTTC. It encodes CSVAKSSGANVLTF.

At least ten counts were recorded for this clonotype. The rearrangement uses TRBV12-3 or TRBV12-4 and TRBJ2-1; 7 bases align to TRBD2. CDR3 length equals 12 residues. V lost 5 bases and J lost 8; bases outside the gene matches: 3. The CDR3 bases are TGTGCCAGCAGTCCAGCGGGACATGAGCAGTTCTTC. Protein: CASSPAGHEQFF.

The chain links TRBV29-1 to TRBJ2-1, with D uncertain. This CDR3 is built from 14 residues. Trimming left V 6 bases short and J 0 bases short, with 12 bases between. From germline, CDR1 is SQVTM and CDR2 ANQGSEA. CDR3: CSVPGRSSYNEQFF. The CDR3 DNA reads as TGCAGCGTCCCAGGAAGAAGCTCCTACAATGAGCAGTTCTTC.

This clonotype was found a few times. In nucleotides, the CDR3 is TGTGCCAGTAGTCAACAACAGGGAGGCACAGATACGCAGTATTTT. Its protein is CASSQQQGGTDTQYF. J is TRBJ2-3 and V is TRBV19; TRBD1 is a possible D gene (6 bases). CDR3 length: 15 amino acids. Per the germline V gene, CDR1 is LNHDA and CDR2 is SQIVND (reference sequence). The germline V and J ends were trimmed by 5 bases and 1 base, with 13 bases remaining between them.